This passage covers 27 T cell receptor beta chains from one sample sequenced in a study of blood T cell repertoires in COVID-19. Generated by immunoSEQ multiplex PCR, the TCRdb table keeps only in-frame clones and is missing some. The table records around 310,000 clones, around nine tenths of them present only once. Sequencing was done on a sample of peripheral blood. The receptors stem from a woman aged 45 to 65 with active or convalescent COVID-19.

This clone was seen only a few times. The V and J genes are TRBV9 and TRBJ1-2, with 9 bases aligning to TRBD1. This CDR3 comprises 14 residues. The germline V gene has CDR1 SGDLS and CDR2 YYNGEE. The junction had 0 bases not matched to a gene; V was cut back by 0 bases and J by 3 bases. CDR3 sequence: CASSVGTGDYGYTF. The CDR3 nucleotides are TGTGCCAGCAGCGTAGGGACAGGGGACTATGGCTACACCTTC. Variable domain in full (rest from reference TRBV9 and TRBJ1-2): DSGVTQTPKHLITATGQRVTLRCSPRSGDLSVYWYQQSLDQGLQFLIQYYNGEERAKGNILERFSAQQFPDLHSELNLSSLELGDSALYFCASSVGTGDYGYTFGSGTRLTVV.

V and J are TRBV5-6 and TRBJ1-3; the match to TRBD1 covers 7 bases. With V trimmed by 1 base and J by 4 bases, 5 bases remained unmatched. CDR3 length: 15 amino acids. CDR1 and CDR2 (germline): SGHDT, YYEEEE. CDR3 residues: CASSLRDRVGNTIYF. CDR3 nucleotides: TGTGCCAGCAGCTTGCGCGACAGGGTGGGAAACACCATATATTTT.

This clone was seen only once. The chain carries TRBV28 and TRBJ1-3; D is unclear. Between the trimmed V and J ends, which lost 2 bases and 2 bases, there was a span of 10 bases. Germline CDR1 and CDR2: MDHEN and SYDVKM. CDR3 length equals 15 residues. CDR3 in amino acids: CASSLRAGAGNTIYF. The CDR3 bases are TGTGCCAGCAGTTTACGGGCGGGTGCTGGAAACACCATATATTTT.

The V call is TRBV28, the J call TRBJ1-5; the D gene is possibly TRBD1 (5 bases). Trimming shortened V by 5 bases and J by 6 bases, and 14 bases separated the two germline ends. This CDR3 comprises 14 residues. Germline V gene sequence: CDR1 MDHEN, CDR2 SYDVKM. The chain's CDR3 is CASSAGRVSQPQHF. DNA of the CDR3: TGTGCCAGCAGTGCAGGGAGGGTGAGTCAGCCCCAGCATTTT.

For this clone: A read error may account for a junction end that differs from germline. In nucleotides, the CDR3 is TGTGCCAGCAGTGCACCTCAGGGACAGGGGGATTTT. It is translated as CASSAPQGQGDF. V usage is TRBV12-3 or TRBV12-4 and J usage is TRBJ2-3; 11 bases line up with TRBD1. CDR3 length equals 12 residues.

The rearrangement links TRBV7-9 to TRBJ2-2, with unresolved D. The CDR3 length is 15 residues. The V end lost 1 base, the J end lost 0 bases, and 6 bases lay between the germline ends. The germline V gene has CDR1 SEHNR and CDR2 FQNEAQ (reference sequence). The CDR3 region is CASSLGQTNTGELFF. For the CDR3, the DNA is TGTGCCAGCAGCTTAGGTCAGACGAACACCGGGGAGCTGTTTTTT.

The chain employs TRBV6-5 and TRBJ2-5, with 8 bases matching TRBD1. The CDR3 loop spans 16 amino acids. Germline trimming cut 3 bases from V and 4 bases from J; bases unmatched to any gene: 10. From germline, CDR1 is MNHEY and CDR2 SVGAGI. DNA for the CDR3: TGTGCCAGCAGTTATGCTAAAACAGGGGGAGGAGAGACCCAGTACTTC. This gives the protein CASSYAKTGGGETQYF.

This sequence joins TRBV6-2 or TRBV6-3 and TRBJ2-1, with 11 nucleotides matching TRBD1. V lost 3 bases, J lost 3 bases, and 1 base stayed unmatched. This CDR3 spans 15 amino acids. CDR1 is MNHEY and CDR2 is SVGEGT in the germline V gene. This CDR3 reads CASSYGTGGYNEQFF. CDR3 bases: TGTGCCAGCAGTTATGGGACAGGGGGCTACAATGAGCAGTTCTTC.

The rearrangement links TRBV28 to TRBJ1-2, with 8 bases matching TRBD1. The CDR3 is 11 amino acids. The germline gives CDR1 MDHEN, CDR2 SYDVKM. V lost 6 bases to trimming and J lost 14 bases; unmatched junction nucleotides: 8. For the CDR3, the DNA is TGTGCCAGCAGCTCAGGGGGCGCGGTTACCTTC. It is translated as CASSSGGAVTF.

This chain uses TRBV5-1 with TRBJ2-2; perhaps TRBD1 as D (5 bases). Germline V gene lookup returns CDR1 SGHRS and CDR2 YFSETQ. Trimming stripped 4 bases from V and 1 base from J, with 14 bases between. This CDR3 has 16 residues. The CDR3 reads CASSPLSTENTGELFF. The CDR3 region has the DNA TGCGCCAGCAGCCCCCTATCGACAGAGAACACCGGGGAGCTGTTTTTT.

A remark on this clone: Other DNA sequences of this sample code for an identical CDR3. The chain has TRBV18 and TRBJ1-1; D perhaps matches TRBD1 (5 bases). Germline V gene lookup returns CDR1 KGHSH and CDR2 LQKENI. This CDR3 has 14 amino acids. V gave up 6 bases and J gave up 3 bases, with 14 bases separating them. The CDR3 spells CASSPTRGDTEAFF. The DNA for the CDR3 is TGTGCCAGCTCCCCTACCCGGGGGGACACTGAAGCTTTCTTT.

This clone was found a few times. The rearrangement uses TRBV27 and TRBJ2-7; the D gene is possibly TRBD1 (5 bases). This CDR3 has 15 residues. The V end was cut by 0 bases, the J end by 3 bases, with 12 bases between. CDR1 is MNHEY, CDR2 SMNVEV, per germline (reference sequence). The CDR3 DNA follows: TGTGCCAGCAGTTTATCCGCTCAGGGTTTCTACGAGCAGTACTTC. It yields the protein CASSLSAQGFYEQYF.

The V and J genes are TRBV7-8 and TRBJ2-5; 16 bases fit TRBD2. The CDR3 loop spans 18 amino acids. V lost 5 bases to trimming and J lost 7 bases; unmatched junction nucleotides: 13. In germline, CDR1 is SGHVS, CDR2 FQNEAQ. The CDR3 region has the DNA TGTGCCAGCAGCCGAGGGGGGACTAGCGGGAGGGCCCGGGGGACCCAGTACTTC. This sequence encodes CASSRGGTSGRARGTQYF.

The rearrangement uses TRBV7-2 and TRBJ1-1, with TRBD1 matching 7 bases. In germline, CDR1 is SGHTA, CDR2 FQGNSA. With 5 bases clipped from V and 3 bases from J, the junction kept 9 bases outside the gene matches. The CDR3 covers 15 residues. The CDR3 spells CASSLTGWLDTEAFF. CDR3 coding DNA: TGTGCCAGCAGCCTGACAGGGTGGTTAGACACTGAAGCTTTCTTT. Supplemented by reference TRBV7-2 and TRBJ1-1, the full variable domain reads GAGVSQSPSNKVTEKGKDVELRCDPISGHTALYWYRQSLGQGLEFLIYFQGNSAPDKSGLPSDRFSAERTGGSVSTLTIQRTQQEDSAVYLCASSLTGWLDTEAFFGQGTRLTVV.

The J gene is TRBJ2-3, the V gene TRBV9, with a weak D call TRBD2 (6 bases). Germline V gene lookup returns CDR1 SGDLS and CDR2 YYNGEE. The CDR3 is 15 amino acids. Trimming took off 2 bases at V and 4 bases at J, with 14 bases between the two ends. This CDR3 is CASSVGGAPPDTQYF. CDR3 in DNA: TGTGCCAGCAGCGTGGGCGGGGCCCCCCCAGATACGCAGTATTTT.

This sequence joins TRBV11-2 and TRBJ2-1, with 7 bases that match TRBD2. The V gene's germline CDR1 is SGHAT and CDR2 FQNNGV. V trimming: 7 bases; J trimming: 9 bases; junction bases outside the gene matches: 6. CDR3 length: 12 residues. The CDR3, as DNA: TGTGCCAGCACCTCGGGGGGTGGTGAGCAGTTCTTC. Its protein product is CASTSGGGEQFF.

This clone was seen only a few times. The CDR3 nucleotides are TGTGCCACCAGCTTTCCCCGCGGTAGCGGGAGTGATACGCAGTATTTT. Translating gives CATSFPRGSGSDTQYF. The V and J genes are TRBV15 and TRBJ2-3; 9 bases line up with TRBD2. J gave up 6 bases and V 5 bases, and 12 bases lay outside the gene matches. Germline V CDR1 and CDR2: LNHNV, YYDKDF (reference sequence). The CDR3 has 16 amino acids.

The J gene is TRBJ1-1, the V gene TRBV4-2, with D perhaps matching TRBD1 (5 bases). The CDR3 has 13 residues. Trimming cost V 4 bases and J 5 bases, with 11 bases left between them. CDR1 and CDR2 (germline): LGHNA, YNFKEQ. CDR3 amino acids: CASSLGGGTEAFF. DNA of the CDR3: TGTGCCAGCAGCCTGGGCGGGGGGACTGAAGCTTTCTTT.

This clone appeared a single time. The V call is TRBV28, the J call TRBJ2-7; the match to TRBD2 covers 7 bases. The germline V gene has CDR1 MDHEN and CDR2 SYDVKM. This CDR3 comprises 17 residues. V lost 2 bases to trimming and J lost 3 bases; unmatched junction nucleotides: 13. CDR3 coding DNA: TGTGCCAGCAGTTTAACATCGGGAGGAGTTGGGTTCTACGAGCAGTACTTC. It encodes CASSLTSGGVGFYEQYF.

The rearrangement joins TRBV27 to TRBJ2-7; no clear D. Per the germline V gene, CDR1 is MNHEY and CDR2 is SMNVEV (reference sequence). This CDR3 is built from 13 residues. V lost 8 bases to trimming and J lost 0 bases, with 11 bases between them. CDR3 bases: TGTGCCAGCGGCCAGGCGCACTCCTACGAGCAGTACTTC. Translated: CASGQAHSYEQYF.

The rearrangement joins TRBV27 to TRBJ2-2; 9 nucleotides align to TRBD1. The CDR3 spans 18 residues. V lost 8 bases and J lost 7; bases outside the gene matches: 20. Germline lookup yields CDR1 MNHEY and CDR2 SMNVEV (reference sequence). CDR3 loop: CASRTPPGQGPISGELFF. The DNA of the CDR3 is TGTGCCAGCCGAACCCCGCCGGGACAGGGTCCTATTAGCGGGGAGCTGTTTTTT.

This chain joins TRBV27 and TRBJ1-6; no firm D call. The CDR3 length is 13 residues. V gave up 2 bases and J gave up 6 bases, with 5 bases separating them. Germline values: CDR1 MNHEY, CDR2 SMNVEV (reference sequence). This chain's CDR3 is CASSLGPNSPLHF. CDR3 DNA sequence: TGTGCCAGCAGTTTAGGCCCTAATTCACCCCTCCACTTT.

This chain joins TRBV6-5 and TRBJ2-7; 14 nucleotides line up with TRBD2. The CDR3 runs 15 residues. J gave up 4 bases and V 7 bases, and 6 bases lay outside the gene matches. Germline CDR1 is MNHEY and CDR2 is SVGAGI. The CDR3 is CASTRGTSGSYEQYF. Written as DNA, the CDR3 is TGTGCCAGCACAAGAGGGACTAGCGGGAGTTACGAGCAGTACTTC.

V usage is TRBV6-2 or TRBV6-3 and J usage is TRBJ1-5; 8 bases agree with TRBD1. The CDR3 covers 15 residues. Unmatched junction bases numbered 8, after V lost 4 bases and J lost 6 bases. In germline, CDR1 is MNHEY, CDR2 SVGEGT. The CDR3 nucleotides are TGTGCCAGCAGTTCCCGCGGGACAGGAGGTCAGCCCCAGCATTTT. It yields the protein CASSSRGTGGQPQHF.

This chain links TRBV28 with TRBJ1-2; TRBD1 is a possible D gene (5 bases). Germline lookup yields CDR1 MDHEN and CDR2 SYDVKM. The CDR3 has 12 amino acids. With 6 bases removed from V and 8 bases from J, the gap between germline ends came to 13 bases. The CDR3 region has the DNA TGTGCCAGCAGCGACAGCTTAGAGGGCTACACCTTC. Protein sequence: CASSDSLEGYTF.

This chain links TRBV18 with TRBJ1-5; maybe TRBD1 (5 bases). CDR3 length equals 15 residues. From germline, CDR1 is KGHSH and CDR2 LQKENI. V lost 5 bases and J 0 bases, leaving 11 bases between the germline ends. CDR3 nucleotides: TGTGCCAGCTCAACAGGCGAATATAGCAATCAGCCCCAGCATTTT. It encodes CASSTGEYSNQPQHF.

The chain recombines TRBV7-6 with TRBJ2-6, with 8 bases fitting TRBD2. Trimming took 4 bases from V and 0 from J; bases not matched to a gene: 8. Germline-derived CDR1 and CDR2 are SGHVS and FNYEAQ. There are 18 residues in the CDR3. CDR3 amino acids: CASSSRGSGNSGANVLTF. In nucleotides, the CDR3 is TGTGCCAGCAGCTCTAGGGGTAGCGGGAACTCTGGGGCCAACGTCCTGACTTTC.